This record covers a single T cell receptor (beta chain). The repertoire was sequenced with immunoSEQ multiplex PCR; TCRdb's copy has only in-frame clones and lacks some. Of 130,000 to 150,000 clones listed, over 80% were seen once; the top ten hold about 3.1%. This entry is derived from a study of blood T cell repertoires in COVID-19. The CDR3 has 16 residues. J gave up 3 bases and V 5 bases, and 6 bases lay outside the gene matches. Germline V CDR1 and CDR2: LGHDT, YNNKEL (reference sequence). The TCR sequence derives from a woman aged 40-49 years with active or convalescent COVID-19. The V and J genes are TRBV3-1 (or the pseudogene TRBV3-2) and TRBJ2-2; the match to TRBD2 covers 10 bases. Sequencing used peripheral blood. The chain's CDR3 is CASSDELAGYTGELFF. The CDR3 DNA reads TGTGCCAGCAGCGATGAACTAGCGGGGTACACCGGGGAGCTGTTTTTT.